A single sample is the source of the 13 T cell receptor beta chains below, sequenced in a study of blood T cells in healthy people across ages. The second PCR ran roughly 7 to 12 cycles with a sample-barcoded 5' primer and J-beta primers. TCRdb ran MiXCR on the 5' RACE reads and lists one entry per CDR3 protein. The repertoire has approximately 850,000 distinct CDR3 sequences, roughly 60% of them found once; the top ten carry roughly 22%. Sequencing used blood. The receptors shown here come from a man younger than 45 in good health.

The V call is TRBV9, the J call TRBJ2-3, with D hard to call. The CDR3 runs to 14 residues. Germline-derived CDR1 and CDR2 are SGDLS and YYNGEE. The ends were cut back, 3 bases at V and 4 bases at J, with 12 bases in the middle. CDR3 sequence: CASSGDGRPDTQYF. The CDR3 nucleotides are TGTGCCAGCAGCGGTGATGGCCGTCCAGATACGCAGTATTTT.

This clonotype was seen a handful of times. V usage is TRBV7-9 and J usage is TRBJ2-3, with D maybe TRBD1 (5 bases). This CDR3 has 15 amino acids. V was trimmed by 5 bases and J by 3 bases, leaving 15 bases between them. CDR1 and CDR2 from the germline V gene are SEHNR and FQNEAQ (reference sequence). The chain's CDR3 is CASSLRQGDTDTQYF. CDR3 sequence (DNA): TGTGCCAGCAGCCTAAGACAAGGGGATACAGATACGCAGTATTTT.

V gene TRBV6-2 or TRBV6-3 combines with J gene TRBJ2-7; D unresolved. The CDR3 is 11 amino acids. Germline V gene sequence: CDR1 MNHEY, CDR2 SVGEGT. Trimming left V 0 bases short and J 6 bases short, with 3 bases between. The CDR3 DNA follows: TGTGCCAGCAGTTACTCTCCCGAGCAGTACTTC. Amino acid sequence: CASSYSPEQYF.

This clonotype was recorded a few times. V and J are TRBV5-1 and TRBJ2-7, with 9 positions matching TRBD1. In germline, CDR1 is SGHRS, CDR2 YFSETQ. The CDR3 is 16 residues long. Losses at the gene ends were 4 bases for V and 4 bases for J; bases not matched to a gene: 12. CDR3 protein: CASSQTPDRGVYEQYF. The CDR3 nucleotides read TGCGCCAGCAGCCAGACTCCGGACAGGGGAGTTTACGAGCAGTACTTC. Using reference TRBV5-1 and TRBJ2-7 for the parts outside the CDR3, the full variable domain is KAGVTQTPRYLIKTRGQQVTLSCSPISGHRSVSWYQQTPGQGLQFLFEYFSETQRNKGNFPGRFSGRQFSNSRSEMNVSTLELGDSALYLCASSQTPDRGVYEQYFGPGTRLTVT.

V gene TRBV20-1 combines with J gene TRBJ2-4; D gene uncertain. V was clipped by 3 bases and J by 5 bases, with 8 bases between them. The CDR3 runs 12 residues. CDR1 and CDR2 from the germline V gene are DFQATT and SNEGSKA (reference sequence). CDR3 in amino acids: CSARGFENIQYF. Written as DNA, the CDR3 is TGCAGTGCTAGGGGGTTCGAAAACATTCAGTACTTC.

The V call is TRBV4-3, the J call TRBJ1-2, with TRBD1 matching 7 bases. Unmatched junction bases numbered 4, after V lost 3 bases and J lost 0 bases. Germline CDR1 reads LGHNA; CDR2 reads YSLEER. This CDR3 is 15 amino acids long. For the CDR3, the DNA is TGCGCCAGCAGCCAGGGGACAGTGGCTAACTATGGCTACACCTTC. This sequence encodes CASSQGTVANYGYTF.

V gene TRBV6-2 or TRBV6-3 combines with J gene TRBJ2-7, with D perhaps given as TRBD1 or TRBD2 (5 bases each). Gene TRBJ2-5 matches the end of the DNA better, so the J call may be wrong. The germline V gene has CDR1 MNHEY and CDR2 SVGEGT. The CDR3 is 13 residues long. The CDR3 region is CASTNSGRETQYF. CDR3 sequence (DNA): TGTGCCAGCACCAACTCGGGGCGGGAGACCCAGTACTTC.

The V gene is TRBV7-9, the J gene TRBJ1-5, with 7 bases identical to TRBD1. From germline, CDR1 is SEHNR and CDR2 FQNEAQ (reference sequence). The J segment lost 4 bases and the V segment lost 5 bases, leaving 5 bases of the junction unmatched. The CDR3 consists of 14 residues. The CDR3 coding sequence is TGTGCCAGCAGCCCAACGGGACAGAATCAGCCCCAGCATTTT. Protein: CASSPTGQNQPQHF. The full variable domain, completed using reference TRBV7-9 and TRBJ1-5, is DTGVSQNPRHKITKRGQNVTFRCDPISEHNRLYWYRQTLGQGPEFLTYFQNEAQLEKSRLLSDRFSAERPKGSFSTLEIQRTEQGDSAMYLCASSPTGQNQPQHFGDGTRLSIL.

V is TRBV6-2 or TRBV6-3 and J is TRBJ2-7, with TRBD1 matching over 9 bases. The junction had 6 bases not matched to a gene; V was cut back by 5 bases and J by 1 base. CDR1 and CDR2 from the germline V gene are MNHEY and SVGEGT. The CDR3 covers 15 residues. The CDR3 DNA is TGTGCCAGCAGTACTACGGGACAGGGATCCTACGAGCAGTACTTC. Residues: CASSTTGQGSYEQYF.

This clonotype was picked up a small number of times. The gene calls are TRBV20-1 and TRBJ2-7; the D gene is possibly TRBD2 (6 bases). In germline, CDR1 is DFQATT, CDR2 SNEGSKA (reference sequence). The CDR3 is made up of 14 amino acids. The germline V and J ends were trimmed by 4 bases and 0 bases, with 13 bases remaining between them. The CDR3 DNA is TGCAGTGCTATCTCCGGACTACACTCCTACGAGCAGTACTTC. Translation gives CSAISGLHSYEQYF.

This clonotype was observed a few times. At one boundary the junction diverges from the germline segment, which might be a read error. The chain couples TRBV4-3 to TRBJ2-1; weak D call: TRBD2 (5 bases). CDR3 length: 13 amino acids. In germline, CDR1 is LGHNA, CDR2 YSLEER. CDR3 bases: TGCGCCAGCAGTCAAGGAGGCTACAATGAGCAGTTCTTC. It codes for CASSQGGYNEQFF.

The DNA of the CDR3 is TGTGCCAGCAGCGCACAGGGGGCCGGGATAAACATTCAGTACTTC. The encoded protein is CASSAQGAGINIQYF. The chain is built from TRBV11-1 and TRBJ2-4, with 9 positions matching TRBD1. Germline V gene lookup returns CDR1 SGHAT and CDR2 FQDESV (reference sequence). V was clipped by 5 bases and J by 6 bases; unmatched bases: 8. This CDR3 region has 15 residues.

This rearrangement joins TRBV20-1 to TRBJ2-7; maybe TRBD2 (5 bases). CDR1 is DFQATT, CDR2 SNEGSKA, per germline (reference sequence). Trimming pared 6 bases from V and 3 bases from J, leaving 15 bases between. This CDR3 is 13 amino acids long. CDR3: CSADTAGNYEQYF. The DNA for the CDR3 is TGCAGTGCCGACACGGCGGGTAACTACGAGCAGTACTTC.